The 8 T cell receptor beta chains below were found in one sample sequenced in a study of cytomegalovirus exposure and HLA in healthy donors. Measured with immunoSEQ multiplex PCR; TCRdb has only the in-frame clones, and not every one. The sample comprises around 61,000 clones, around nine tenths of which are singletons, and about 1.1% rests with the top ten. Sequencing used PBMCs. These receptors came from a man aged 18 to 30 in good health and CMV-seronegative.

The chain uses TRBV7-9 and TRBJ2-1; D is ambiguous. Trimming cost V 6 bases and J 6 bases, with 9 bases left between them. Germline V gene sequence: CDR1 SEHNR, CDR2 FQNEAQ (reference sequence). This CDR3 contains 12 residues. The CDR3 spells CASSRVGNEQFF. DNA of the CDR3: TGTGCCAGCAGTAGAGTCGGCAATGAGCAGTTCTTC. Together with reference TRBV7-9 and TRBJ2-1, the CDR3 gives the full variable domain: DTGVSQNPRHKITKRGQNVTFRCDPISEHNRLYWYRQTLGQGPEFLTYFQNEAQLEKSRLLSDRFSAERPKGSFSTLEIQRTEQGDSAMYLCASSRVGNEQFFGPGTRLTVL.

This chain uses TRBV11-3 with TRBJ2-2, with D possibly TRBD2 on 6 matching bases. The germline V gene encodes CDR1 SGHNT and CDR2 YENEEA. V was cut by 0 bases and J by 1 base, with 9 bases left in between. There are 16 residues in the CDR3. The CDR3 DNA reads TGTGCCAGCAGCTTAGATGTCGGGGGGAACACCGGGGAGCTGTTTTTT. Residues: CASSLDVGGNTGELFF. Combining the CDR3 with reference TRBV11-3 and TRBJ2-2 gives the whole variable domain EAGVVQSPRYKIIEKKQPVAFWCNPISGHNTLYWYLQNLGQGPELLIRYENEEAVDDSQLPKDRFSAERLKGVDSTLKIQPAELGDSAVYLCASSLDVGGNTGELFFGEGSRLTVL.

This chain joins TRBV11-3 and TRBJ2-1; no clear D. Germline loops: CDR1 SGHNT, CDR2 YENEEA. CDR3 length: 11 amino acids. The V and J ends lost 3 bases and 5 bases respectively, with 2 bases between them. In nucleotides, the CDR3 is TGTGCCAGCAGCTTCGACAATGAGCAGTTCTTC. It codes for CASSFDNEQFF.

The J gene is TRBJ1-2, the V gene TRBV6-5, with TRBD1 identical over 7 bases. V lost 5 bases, J lost 3 bases, and 9 bases stayed unmatched. The CDR3 is made up of 15 amino acids. Germline values: CDR1 MNHEY, CDR2 SVGAGI. The CDR3 coding sequence is TGTGCCAGCAGTACAAGACAGGGAGCGGACTATGGCTACACCTTC. Amino acid sequence: CASSTRQGADYGYTF.

The chain combines TRBV7-2 with TRBJ1-2; TRBD1 might be the D (5 bases). Germline CDR1 and CDR2: SGHTA and FQGNSA. The CDR3 has 15 residues. V dropped 0 bases and J dropped 2 bases, with 10 bases sitting between them. CDR3 sequence: CASSLAGGSNYGYTF. The CDR3 DNA is TGTGCCAGCAGCTTAGCTGGGGGGTCCAACTATGGCTACACCTTC.

The chain is built from TRBV4-2 and TRBJ1-5; D may be TRBD1 (6 bases). The CDR3 is made up of 17 amino acids. The V and J ends lost 5 bases and 0 bases respectively, with 17 bases between them. Germline V lookup: CDR1 LGHNA, CDR2 YNFKEQ. Here the CDR3 DNA reads TGTGCCAGCAGCGTGTCGGCGCGGACAGATAGCAATCAGCCCCAGCATTTT. This gives the protein CASSVSARTDSNQPQHF.

The chain recombines TRBV9 with TRBJ2-3; possibly TRBD1 for D (6 bases). V dropped 4 bases and J dropped 2 bases, with 23 bases sitting between them. In germline, CDR1 is SGDLS, CDR2 YYNGEE. This CDR3 has 18 residues. The CDR3 loop is CASSPAALGQGNTDTQYF. The CDR3, as DNA: TGTGCCAGCAGCCCAGCAGCGTTGGGGCAGGGGAACACAGATACGCAGTATTTT.

The chain carries TRBV28 and TRBJ1-1, with D perhaps matching TRBD1 (6 bases). CDR1 and CDR2 from the germline V gene are MDHEN and SYDVKM. The CDR3 sequence is 15 residues long. Between the trimmed V and J ends, which lost 8 bases and 4 bases, there was a span of 20 bases. CDR3 bases: TGTGCCAGCGTAGACCAGGGGCGCCTAAGCACTGAAGCTTTCTTT. Translated: CASVDQGRLSTEAFF.